This entry is about one T cell receptor beta chain. Antigen: not known. These data belong to a study of T cell repertoires in cytomegalovirus infection. About the research overall: Recently identified HLA-C-restricted CMV epitopes were used, and well-studied HLA-B-restricted CMV epitopes were used as well. Based on public TCR beta signatures, there were indications of CMV infection and of a matching HLA type.

The CDR3 has 13 amino acids. V gave up 1 base and J gave up 7 bases, with 5 bases separating them. The germline V gene encodes CDR1 SGHTA and CDR2 FQGNSA. Via MiXCR, TCRdb re-called the reads, giving one row per CDR3 protein. The sample contains hundreds of thousands of distinct CDR3 sequences, more than 25% of which appear only once. Study findings and constraints: Identification of carriers of CMV plus the relevant HLA was performed using cumulative public TCR beta family frequency.

The input for sequencing was cultured CD8+ T cells from PBMCs, taken from culture after CMV antigen stimulation. The chain combines TRBV7-2 with TRBJ1-6; D is undetermined. This receptor was taken from a human donor in good health (CMV status not recorded). Some clones in this sample may be carry-over from other donors' samples. The CDR3 bases are TGTGCCAGCAGCTTAGAAGTGAATTCACCCCTCCACTTT. Amino acids: CASSLEVNSPLHF.